This TCR beta chain derives from a study of T cell repertoires in cytomegalovirus infection. Overall study context: Carrying CMV and the relevant HLA type showed in public TCR beta signatures. General observations from the study: The ex vivo response was dominated by HLA-C-restricted CMV-specific TCR beta clonotypes. Accumulated public TCR beta family frequency recognized individuals carrying CMV together with the relevant HLA.

Concerning this clonotype itself: Its antigen is unknown.

TCRdb reprocessed the reads via MiXCR and lists one record per CDR3 protein. The table includes 110,000 or so distinct CDR3 sequences, about 33% detected once. Germline lookup yields CDR1 LNHDA and CDR2 SQIVND (reference sequence). V was shortened by 6 bases and J by 7 bases, with 15 bases between the two germline ends. The CDR3 loop spans 14 amino acids. This material consisted of CD8+ T cells from cultured PBMCs, taken from culture after CMV antigen stimulation. The TCR comes from a human donor in good health (CMV status not recorded). Some clones in this sample may be carry-over from other donors' samples. The chain is built from TRBV19 and TRBJ2-2; a possible D gene is TRBD1 (6 bases). The CDR3 coding sequence is TGTGCCAGTAGCCCATGGACAGTGAGCGGGGAGCTGTTTTTT. Amino acid sequence: CASSPWTVSGELFF. Using reference TRBV19 and TRBJ2-2 for the parts outside the CDR3, the full variable domain is DGGITQSPKYLFRKEGQNVTLSCEQNLNHDAMYWYRQDPGQGLRLIYYSQIVNDFQKGDIAEGYSVSREKKESFPLTVTSAQKNPTAFYLCASSPWTVSGELFFGEGSRLTVL.